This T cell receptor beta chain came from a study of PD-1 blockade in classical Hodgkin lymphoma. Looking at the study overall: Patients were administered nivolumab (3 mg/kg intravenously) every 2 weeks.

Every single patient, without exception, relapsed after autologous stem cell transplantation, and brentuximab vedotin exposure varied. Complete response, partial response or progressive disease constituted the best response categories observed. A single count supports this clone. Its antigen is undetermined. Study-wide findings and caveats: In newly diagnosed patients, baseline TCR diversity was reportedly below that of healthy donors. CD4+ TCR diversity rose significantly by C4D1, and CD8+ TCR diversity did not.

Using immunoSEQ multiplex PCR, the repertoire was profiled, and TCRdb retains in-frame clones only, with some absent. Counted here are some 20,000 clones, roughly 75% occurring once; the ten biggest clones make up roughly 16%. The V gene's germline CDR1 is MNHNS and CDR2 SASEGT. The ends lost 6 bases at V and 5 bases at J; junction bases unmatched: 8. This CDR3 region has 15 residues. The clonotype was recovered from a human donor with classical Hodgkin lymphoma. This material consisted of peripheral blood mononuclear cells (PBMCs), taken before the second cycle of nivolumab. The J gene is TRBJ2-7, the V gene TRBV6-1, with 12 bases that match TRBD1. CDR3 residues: CASSPGTGGRDEQYF. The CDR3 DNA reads TGTGCCAGCAGCCCCGGGACAGGGGGCAGGGACGAGCAGTACTTC.